This entry features one T cell receptor (beta chain) sequence. The data belong to a study of cytomegalovirus exposure and HLA in healthy donors. V shed 5 bases, J shed 14 bases, and the junction held 3 bases outside the gene matches. The CDR3 extends over 12 amino acids. In germline, CDR1 is MGHRA, CDR2 YSYEKL. The study ran its PCR with 60 Vbeta and 13 Jbeta primers. Profiling relied on immunoSEQ multiplex PCR, and the TCRdb table lists in-frame clones only, not all of them. This sample has 90,000 to 120,000 clones; 82% occur once, and the top ten carry less than 3.5%. The sample comprised PBMCs. The sequence came from a man aged 30-40 years in good health and CMV-seropositive. The chain uses TRBV4-1 and TRBJ2-1, with TRBD2 matching 13 bases. CDR3 coding DNA: TGCGCCAGCAGCGGGACTAGCGGGGTGGAGTTCTTC. Translated, it gives CASSGTSGVEFF.